This entry concerns a single T cell receptor (beta chain). This entry belongs to a study of control samples from healthy donors and cancer patients. The ends were cut back, 3 bases at V and 8 bases at J, with 14 bases in the middle. The CDR3 sequence is 14 residues long. Germline CDR1 SGDLS, CDR2 YYNGEE. Method: immunoSEQ multiplex PCR; TCRdb's copy keeps in-frame clones and lacks some. The repertoire holds approximately 130,000 clones, more than 70% seen once, with 2.9% in the top ten. The receptor comes from a man aged 60 to 69 in good health. What was sequenced was blood. The chain has TRBV9 and TRBJ2-2; no firm D call. The CDR3 loop reads CASSASHSAGELFF. CDR3 DNA: TGTGCCAGCAGCGCCTCCCATTCGGCGGGGGAGCTGTTTTTT.